This T cell receptor beta chain derives from a study of cytomegalovirus exposure and HLA in healthy donors. General observations from the study: The study designated 150 or so TCR beta chains cytomegalovirus-associated.

Primers included in the PCR were 60 Vbeta and 13 Jbeta primers. In the study's own analysis: Roughly 80 million unique TCR beta chains, 10 million to 13 million of them shared, were counted by a later analysis. Profiling relied on immunoSEQ multiplex PCR, and the TCRdb table lists in-frame clones only, not all of them. Clonal size and the V and J genes are those of that table, whereas D and trimming came from the DNA. The profile covers 50,000 to 60,000 clones, with over 60% appearing a single time and under 3.5% taken by the ten largest. This clone appeared once. The antigen remains undetermined. Trimming removed 3 bases from V and 4 bases from J; junction bases left unmatched: 12. Per germline, CDR1 SGHRS and CDR2 YFSETQ. The CDR3 is made up of 17 amino acids.

The chain combines TRBV5-1 with TRBJ2-5; 10 nucleotides line up with TRBD2. This receptor was identified in a woman in her forties in good health and CMV-seropositive. The specimen sequenced was PBMCs. The CDR3 bases are TGCGCCAGCAGCTCCGACGGGAGCGGGGGGGCCGGAGAGACCCAGTACTTC. Translation gives CASSSDGSGGAGETQYF. The variable domain in full, with the rest retrieved from reference TRBV5-1 and TRBJ2-5, is KAGVTQTPRYLIKTRGQQVTLSCSPISGHRSVSWYQQTPGQGLQFLFEYFSETQRNKGNFPGRFSGRQFSNSRSEMNVSTLELGDSALYLCASSSDGSGGAGETQYFGPGTRLLVL.